The text below deals with one T cell receptor (beta chain). This specimen belongs to a study of blood T cell repertoires in COVID-19. Study overall: Both acute and convalescent COVID-19 samples were obtained from the United States, Italy and Spain.

Per germline, CDR1 LGHNA and CDR2 YSLEER. The ends were cut back, 2 bases at V and 7 bases at J, with 11 bases in the middle. The CDR3 is 13 residues long. As processed by the authors: For nucleated cells, counts were estimated from reference gene primer amplification. The protocol was immunoSEQ multiplex PCR, while the TCRdb copy is restricted to in-frame clones and leaves out a portion. V and J calls and clone size come straight from that table; D and trimming were deduced from the DNA. The top ten clones hold around 10% of a sample with 70,000 to 80,000 clones, over 70% of them seen once. The sequenced material came from peripheral blood. V is TRBV4-3 and J is TRBJ1-1; D unclear. This TCR was sampled from a man in his fifties or sixties with acute or convalescent COVID-19. The CDR3: CASSQTLGYEAFF. CDR3 sequence (DNA): TGCGCCAGCAGCCAAACTCTCGGGTATGAAGCTTTCTTT.